The present T cell receptor (beta chain) was sequenced within a study of metastatic and nonmetastatic thyroid tumors (TCRdb year 2020). Study-level background: The researchers compared repertoires between peripheral blood samples and tumor or nodule tissue samples from patients with malignant or benign thyroid disease.

No treatment had been received by any patient before thyroid surgery. Using T-cell receptor beta sequencing, the study looked back at clinical samples from patients collected from about 2011 to 2018. The method was PCR. TCRdb records Illumina HiSeq 4000 as the sequencer. High-throughput sequencing was used to profile the TCR beta-chain CDR3 region of each patient. In the paper's pipeline: The researchers built a classifier to tell apart papillary thyroid cancer patients with distant metastasis, based on CDR3 differences among clinicopathological groups. The Shannon index was used to assess repertoire diversity, and the Morisita-Horn index was used to assess tumor-blood repertoire similarity. TCRdb's own reprocessing of the public reads used fastp at Q25 and MiXCR and kept productive beta chains. The V and J calls were not made by the authors but by TCRdb's processing. The sample table records about 20,000 clones; about 32% of these occur just once. Almost 25% of the sample rests with the top ten.

V is cut by 3 bases and J by 2 bases, and the space between the germline ends is 8 bases. From a lookup of the germline V gene, CDR1 and CDR2 are SGHAT and FQNNGV. Reading from cysteine to phenylalanine, the CDR3 counts 13 amino acids. Only the CDR3 region is kept as DNA, spanning 39 bases read in frame from base 1. Within its sample, this clone is medium-sized (0.01 to 0.1%). Its antigen target is currently unknown. There are no base qualities to consult, and no much larger clone falls within one base. Broad study findings and their caveats: In both blood and tumor samples, TCR beta diversity was reported to be significantly higher in malignant tumors than in benign nodules.

Sequencing was done on a sample of tumor tissue. In this chain, TRBV11-2 is recombined with TRBJ2-7; the D segment could be TRBD2, given 5 matching bases. The TCR was taken from a male donor with papillary thyroid cancer or a benign thyroid nodule (not recorded which). Some clones in this sample may be carry-over from other donors' samples. The DNA is as follows: TGTGCCAGCAGCTTGCTCGGGACCTACGAGCAGTACTTC. Its coded protein is CASSLLGTYEQYF.